Presented here are 21 T cell receptor beta chains from one specimen sequenced in a study of cytomegalovirus exposure and HLA in healthy donors. The PCR made use of 60 Vbeta and 13 Jbeta primers. The protocol was immunoSEQ multiplex PCR, while the TCRdb copy is restricted to in-frame clones and leaves out a portion. The table records 100,000 or so clones, roughly 80% of them present only once. The sequenced sample consisted of PBMCs. The receptors shown here come from a female donor in good health and CMV-seronegative.

V gene TRBV30 combines with J gene TRBJ1-2; maybe TRBD1 (5 bases). The length of the CDR3 is 11 residues. Germline CDR1 reads GTSNPN; CDR2 reads SVGIG (reference sequence). Trimming left V 8 bases short and J 3 bases short, with 10 bases between. The CDR3 DNA sequence: TGTGCCGGCAGGGAAGACTATGGCTACACCTTC. Residues: CAGREDYGYTF.

The chain employs TRBV29-1 and TRBJ2-1; weak D call: TRBD1 (6 bases). CDR1 and CDR2 from the germline V gene are SQVTM and ANQGSEA. The CDR3 loop spans 13 amino acids. With 1 base removed from V and 6 bases from J, the gap between germline ends came to 10 bases. CDR3 region: CSVEGRGVNEQFF. For the CDR3, the DNA is TGCAGCGTTGAAGGCAGGGGAGTCAATGAGCAGTTCTTC.

This clone has just one count. V is TRBV11-2 and J is TRBJ2-2; tentative D call: TRBD2 (5 bases). Germline values: CDR1 SGHAT, CDR2 FQNNGV. V was shortened by 3 bases and J by 6 bases, with 11 bases between the two germline ends. The CDR3 covers 14 residues. The DNA for the CDR3 is TGTGCCAGCAGCTTCCAAGGGCGGGCCGGGGAGCTGTTTTTT. Translation: CASSFQGRAGELFF.

The rearrangement uses TRBV30 and TRBJ2-3, with D possibly TRBD1 on 6 matching bases. Germline assignment: CDR1 GTSNPN and CDR2 SVGIG (reference sequence). The CDR3 totals 14 residues. Trimming pared 4 bases from V and 4 bases from J, leaving 15 bases between. The CDR3 region has the DNA TGTGCCTGGACGCGGCAGGGGACCGCAGATACGCAGTATTTT. It specifies CAWTRQGTADTQYF.

The V call is TRBV9, the J call TRBJ1-1; D gene unclear. Germline V gene lookup returns CDR1 SGDLS and CDR2 YYNGEE. The CDR3 is 15 residues long. Trimming left V 0 bases short and J 0 bases short, with 9 bases between. The CDR3 region is CASSVGSEVNTEAFF. The CDR3, as DNA: TGTGCCAGCAGCGTAGGGTCTGAGGTGAACACTGAAGCTTTCTTT. The full variable domain, completed using reference TRBV9 and TRBJ1-1, is DSGVTQTPKHLITATGQRVTLRCSPRSGDLSVYWYQQSLDQGLQFLIQYYNGEERAKGNILERFSAQQFPDLHSELNLSSLELGDSALYFCASSVGSEVNTEAFFGQGTRLTVV.

The chain is built from TRBV5-5 and TRBJ1-1; TRBD1 might be the D (5 bases). The CDR3 extends over 15 amino acids. Trimming removed 1 base from V and 1 base from J, with 11 bases in between. In germline, CDR1 is SGHKS, CDR2 YYEKEE (reference sequence). The CDR3 sequence is CASSLLGVSNTEAFF. The CDR3, as DNA: TGTGCCAGCAGCTTGTTAGGGGTTTCGAACACTGAAGCTTTCTTT.

The chain uses TRBV30 and TRBJ2-7; tentative D call: TRBD1 (5 bases). Between the trimmed V and J ends, which lost 0 bases and 9 bases, there was a span of 12 bases. This CDR3 contains 12 residues. Looked up from germline, CDR1 is GTSNPN and CDR2 is SVGIG (reference sequence). Here the CDR3 DNA reads TGTGCCTGGAGTGTAGTGGGGCCTGGGCAGTACTTC. It specifies CAWSVVGPGQYF.

This chain uses TRBV2 with TRBJ2-7; maybe TRBD2 (7 bases). Germline V gives CDR1 SNHLY, CDR2 FYNNEI. The CDR3 spans 14 residues. The V end was cut by 4 bases, the J end by 4 bases, with 14 bases between. This CDR3 reads CASSAAGRGYEQYF. The CDR3 region has the DNA TGTGCCAGCAGTGCGGCAGGGAGGGGGTACGAGCAGTACTTC.

The genes are TRBV12-1 and TRBJ1-2. TRBV12-1 is a recognized pseudogene. CDR3 size: 16 residues. The CDR3 region is CASTQSPSGENYGYTF. DNA of the CDR3: TGTGCCAGCACCCAGTCCCCCAGCGGGGAGAACTATGGCTACACCTTC.

The chain recombines TRBV18 with TRBJ2-2, with 9 positions matching TRBD1. Per germline, CDR1 KGHSH and CDR2 LQKENI. Germline trimming cut 4 bases from V and 3 bases from J; bases unmatched to any gene: 0. This CDR3 has 14 residues. Here the CDR3 DNA reads TGTGCCAGCTCACGGGACAGGGACACCGGGGAGCTGTTTTTT. Amino acids: CASSRDRDTGELFF. Full variable domain (missing parts from reference TRBV18 and TRBJ2-2): NAGVMQNPRHLVRRRGQEARLRCSPMKGHSHVYWYRQLPEEGLKFMVYLQKENIIDESGMPKERFSAEFPKEGPSILRIQQVVRGDSAAYFCASSRDRDTGELFFGEGSRLTVL.

This clone was detected only a few times. The chain links TRBV6-5 to TRBJ1-5; possible D gene TRBD1, 5 bases. The CDR3 is 15 amino acids. The germline CDR1 and CDR2 sequences are MNHEY and SVGAGI. Trimming left V 6 bases short and J 0 bases short, with 12 bases between. Written as DNA, the CDR3 is TGTGCCAGCAGCCCCTTAGGGGATAGCAATCAGCCCCAGCATTTT. It encodes CASSPLGDSNQPQHF.

The J gene is TRBJ2-1, the V gene TRBV11-3, with D possibly matching TRBD1 (6 bases). V lost 1 base, J lost 8 bases, and 18 bases lay in between. Germline V gene data show CDR1 as SGHNT and CDR2 as YENEEA. The CDR3 covers 16 residues. CDR3 sequence: CASSLGGTGILDEQFF. Written as DNA, the CDR3 is TGTGCCAGCAGCTTAGGGGGCACAGGGATTTTGGATGAGCAGTTCTTC.

The sample holds a few counts of this clone. V is TRBV5-4 and J is TRBJ2-5; no reliable D call. The CDR3 is made up of 13 amino acids. The V end lost 5 bases, the J end lost 2 bases, and 10 bases lay between the germline ends. The germline V gene has CDR1 SGHNT and CDR2 YYREEE (reference sequence). The DNA of the CDR3 is TGTGCCAGCAGATCGGAGTATCAAGAGACCCAGTACTTC. This encodes CASRSEYQETQYF.

This sequence joins TRBV7-2 and TRBJ2-7, with D possibly TRBD1 on 5 matching bases. Germline loops: CDR1 SGHTA, CDR2 FQGNSA. The V end lost 1 base, the J end lost 2 bases, and 9 bases lay between the germline ends. CDR3 length: 14 residues. As DNA, the CDR3 is TGTGCCAGCAGCTTAGACCCAGGGCCCTACGAGCAGTACTTC. It codes for CASSLDPGPYEQYF.

CDR3 DNA sequence: TGTGCCAGCAGCCCCCGACTGGGGGGTCGGGAGACCCAGTACTTC. Its translation is CASSPRLGGRETQYF. The chain joins TRBV5-4 to TRBJ2-5, with a possible D match to TRBD2 (6 bases). With 4 bases removed from V and 5 bases from J, the gap between germline ends came to 18 bases. Germline CDR1 is SGHNT and CDR2 is YYREEE (reference sequence). This CDR3 comprises 15 residues.

This clone appeared a few times. J is TRBJ2-1 and V is TRBV5-8, with D perhaps matching TRBD2 (5 bases). CDR1 is SGHTS, CDR2 YDEGEE, per germline. V dropped 3 bases and J dropped 0 bases, with 10 bases sitting between them. The CDR3 is 15 residues long. CDR3 coding DNA: TGTGCCAGCAGCTCGGGAATGGACTCCTACAATGAGCAGTTCTTC. Protein sequence: CASSSGMDSYNEQFF.

In this sample, this clone turned up a few times. V is TRBV4-3 and J is TRBJ1-6, with D perhaps matching TRBD1 (5 bases). Germline loops: CDR1 LGHNA, CDR2 YSLEER. The CDR3 totals 15 residues. Trimming stripped 0 bases from V and 8 bases from J, with 11 bases between. The CDR3 nucleotides are TGCGCCAGCAGCCAAGATGGAGGGGAAGATTCACCCCTCCACTTT. It translates to CASSQDGGEDSPLHF.

This clone was detected only once. The chain is built from TRBV19 and TRBJ2-7; 9 nucleotides match TRBD2. Germline V CDR1 and CDR2: LNHDA, SQIVND (reference sequence). V lost 2 bases, J lost 5 bases, and 4 bases stayed unmatched. This CDR3 is 14 amino acids long. The CDR3 spells CASSILAGTDEQYF. The DNA for the CDR3 is TGTGCCAGTAGTATACTAGCGGGGACCGACGAGCAGTACTTC.

The chain has TRBV7-8 and TRBJ2-7; D may be TRBD2 (7 bases). Germline V gene sequence: CDR1 SGHVS, CDR2 FQNEAQ. V lost 5 bases to trimming and J lost 0 bases, with 14 bases between them. The CDR3 has 15 amino acids. The CDR3 sequence is CASSPRGGVSYEQYF. The CDR3 DNA sequence: TGTGCCAGCAGCCCTAGGGGGGGGGTCTCCTACGAGCAGTACTTC.

The V call is TRBV2, the J call TRBJ1-2; D might be TRBD1 (6 bases). The germline gives CDR1 SNHLY, CDR2 FYNNEI. V was cut by 6 bases and J by 5 bases, with 13 bases left in between. The CDR3 consists of 13 residues. The CDR3, as DNA: TGTGCCAGCAGCCTGGACAGCTTTTATGGCTACACCTTC. Translating gives CASSLDSFYGYTF.

The chain has TRBV4-2 and TRBJ2-2, with D perhaps matching TRBD2 (6 bases). The CDR3 spans 15 residues. The germline gives CDR1 LGHNA, CDR2 YNFKEQ. Deletions cut 5 bases from V and 4 bases from J, with 14 bases between. The CDR3 here is CASSTSTSGTGELFF. The CDR3 DNA is TGTGCCAGCAGCACCTCGACTAGTGGCACCGGGGAGCTGTTTTTT.